The 5 T cell receptor beta chains given below trace back to one sample, sequenced in a study of blood T cell repertoires in COVID-19. TCRdb keeps only in-frame clones here, not all; method: immunoSEQ multiplex PCR. The sample records 330,000 or so clones, more than 70% being singletons. The sequencing input was peripheral blood. The receptors shown here come from a woman aged 55-75 years with COVID-19, enrolled during active disease.

The CDR3 is CASSVGVRPATNEKLFF. DNA of the CDR3: TGTGCCAGCAGTGTCGGGGTTAGGCCCGCAACTAATGAAAAACTGTTTTTT. The chain is built from TRBV6-1 and TRBJ1-4, with D unresolved. CDR1 is MNHNS and CDR2 is SASEGT in the germline V gene. CDR3 length: 17 amino acids. Trimming pared 4 bases from V and 0 bases from J, leaving 15 bases between.

The chain employs TRBV3-1 (or the pseudogene TRBV3-2) and TRBJ1-5, with 8 bases identical to TRBD1. The CDR3 extends over 13 amino acids. Unmatched junction bases numbered 6, after V lost 4 bases and J lost 10 bases. Germline V gene lookup returns CDR1 LGHDT and CDR2 YNNKEL (reference sequence). The CDR3 bases are TGTGCCAGCAGCCCAGACAGGGGTGGACCCCAGCATTTT. This sequence encodes CASSPDRGGPQHF.

The rearrangement links TRBV6-5 to TRBJ1-2; maybe TRBD1 (6 bases). The CDR3 totals 14 residues. The V gene lost 0 bases and the J gene lost 4 bases, with 9 bases spanning the gap. Germline lookup yields CDR1 MNHEY and CDR2 SVGAGI. CDR3 in amino acids: CASSYSNRAYGYTF. CDR3 nucleotides: TGTGCCAGCAGTTACTCCAACAGGGCCTATGGCTACACCTTC.

To note about this clone: The sample holds other DNA sequences that translate to the same CDR3. In DNA, the CDR3 is TGCAGCGTAAGGACAGGGTATAGCAATCAGCCCCAGCATTTT. Translation: CSVRTGYSNQPQHF. The chain uses TRBV29-1 and TRBJ1-5; 8 nucleotides line up with TRBD1. The CDR3 is 14 residues long. V shed 6 bases, J shed 0 bases, and the junction held 4 bases outside the gene matches. In germline, CDR1 is SQVTM, CDR2 ANQGSEA. Together with reference TRBV29-1 and TRBJ1-5, the CDR3 gives the full variable domain: SAVISQKPSRDICQRGTSLTIQCQVDSQVTMMFWYRQQPGQSLTLIATANQGSEATYESGFVIDKFPISRPNLTFSTLTVSNMSPEDSSIYLCSVRTGYSNQPQHFGDGTRLSIL.

This chain joins TRBV9 and TRBJ1-2; possibly TRBD1 for D (6 bases). The CDR3 is 14 amino acids. Germline V gene lookup returns CDR1 SGDLS and CDR2 YYNGEE. Trimming cost V 4 bases and J 3 bases, with 13 bases left between them. CDR3 DNA sequence: TGTGCCAGCAGCTCACAGGGTCGTTACTATGGCTACACCTTC. It codes for CASSSQGRYYGYTF. The full variable domain, rest sourced from reference TRBV9 and TRBJ1-2, is DSGVTQTPKHLITATGQRVTLRCSPRSGDLSVYWYQQSLDQGLQFLIQYYNGEERAKGNILERFSAQQFPDLHSELNLSSLELGDSALYFCASSSQGRYYGYTFGSGTRLTVV.